This T cell receptor beta chain was obtained from a study of shared clonotypes between healthy human individuals. CDR3 size: 12 residues. The germline CDR1 and CDR2 sequences are SGHTA and FQGNSA. V lost 6 bases and J lost 4, with 8 bases in between. Each PCR replicate from the sorted subsets contained 150 to 200 ng DNA, which is about 31,000 T cell genomes. The repertoire was sequenced with immunoSEQ multiplex PCR; TCRdb's copy has only in-frame clones and lacks some. The table includes over 1.5 million clones, under 99% detected once. Donors comprised healthy HIV-negative adults lacking recent acute infections or vaccinations.

The sequence derives from a man in his thirties or forties in good health. This chain uses TRBV7-2 with TRBJ2-3; D not certain. Sequencing was done on a sample of naive CD4+ T cells sorted from blood. Subset defined: CD45RA+ positively selected. The CDR3: CASSPYSDTQYF. The CDR3 DNA reads as TGTGCCAGCAGTCCGTACTCAGATACGCAGTATTTT.